These 19 T cell receptor beta chains share one sample of origin, sequenced in a study of CD8 T cells in ankylosing spondylitis. Their antigen targets remain unknown. MiXCR was run by TCRdb on the 5' RACE reads, yielding one entry per CDR3 protein. The table records roughly 490,000 distinct CDR3 sequences, roughly 5.3% of them present only once. Overall study findings and caveats: A TCR beta motif made of fewer than ten highly homologous variants seemed typical of ankylosing spondylitis blood.

The specimen was blood, either unsorted or a sorted T cell fraction (not recorded which). Receptor source: a male donor with ankylosing spondylitis.

This clonotype was recorded at least ten times. The chain recombines TRBV7-2 with TRBJ2-3; 9 bases line up with TRBD1. V gave up 5 bases and J gave up 4 bases; unmatched junction bases: 1. This CDR3 is 13 amino acids long. The germline gives CDR1 SGHTA, CDR2 FQGNSA. In DNA, the CDR3 is TGTGCCAGCAGCCGACAGGGGGCAGATACGCAGTATTTT. Translated: CASSRQGADTQYF.

This clonotype appeared many times. The J gene is TRBJ1-6, the V gene TRBV20-1; 8 nucleotides agree with TRBD1. This CDR3 spans 19 amino acids. V gave up 3 bases and J gave up 0 bases; unmatched junction bases: 13. The germline CDR1 and CDR2 sequences are DFQATT and SNEGSKA (reference sequence). In DNA form, the CDR3 reads TGCAGTGCTAGGCCCTCTTGGGACAGGAGAAACTCCTATAATTCACCCCTCCACTTT. It encodes CSARPSWDRRNSYNSPLHF.

This clonotype was seen many times. J is TRBJ1-2 and V is TRBV28; TRBD1 might be the D (6 bases). CDR1 and CDR2 from the germline V gene are MDHEN and SYDVKM. The V end lost 4 bases, the J end lost 5 bases, and 17 bases lay between the germline ends. The CDR3 covers 15 residues. The CDR3 reads CASSYRPGGKYGYTF. The CDR3 DNA reads as TGTGCCAGCAGTTACAGGCCCGGGGGCAAATATGGCTACACCTTC.

DNA of the CDR3: TGTGCCACCAGTGGCCAAATCAAGGGGAGCTCCTACAATGAGCAGTTCTTC. It specifies CATSGQIKGSSYNEQFF. This chain connects TRBV24-1 to TRBJ2-1; D may match TRBD1 or TRBD2 (5 bases each). CDR1 is KGHDR and CDR2 is SFDVKD in the germline V gene. Deletions cut 5 bases from V and 0 bases from J, with 16 bases between. The CDR3 runs 17 residues.

This clonotype was seen at least ten times. V is TRBV29-1 and J is TRBJ1-1; maybe TRBD1 (6 bases). CDR1 SQVTM and CDR2 ANQGSEA come from the germline V gene. V lost 7 bases and J 5 bases, leaving 14 bases between the germline ends. This CDR3 has 12 residues. The DNA for the CDR3 is TGCAGCGCCCTAAGGGGGGGGACTGAAGCTTTCTTT. As protein: CSALRGGTEAFF. Together with reference TRBV29-1 and TRBJ1-1, the CDR3 gives the full variable domain: SAVISQKPSRDICQRGTSLTIQCQVDSQVTMMFWYRQQPGQSLTLIATANQGSEATYESGFVIDKFPISRPNLTFSTLTVSNMSPEDSSIYLCSALRGGTEAFFGQGTRLTVV.

The gene calls are TRBV20-1 and TRBJ2-1; D may correspond to TRBD1 or TRBD2 (5 bases each). CDR3 length: 14 residues. V shed 5 bases and J shed 2 bases, with 13 bases lying between them. In germline, CDR1 is DFQATT, CDR2 SNEGSKA (reference sequence). In DNA form, the CDR3 reads TGCAGTGCTCTCCGGGACCCGACCTACAATGAGCAGTTCTTC. It specifies CSALRDPTYNEQFF.

The rearrangement uses TRBV11-3 and TRBJ2-3; weak D call: TRBD2 (5 bases). V lost 2 bases, J lost 3 bases, and 9 bases lay in between. This CDR3 comprises 14 residues. Looked up from germline, CDR1 is SGHNT and CDR2 is YENEEA. This CDR3 reads CASSLTTGTDTQYF. CDR3 bases: TGTGCCAGCAGCTTAACCACGGGGACAGATACGCAGTATTTT.

This clonotype was recorded at least ten times. The CDR3 loop is CASSSASGGATSTGELFF. The CDR3 DNA reads TGTGCCAGCAGCTCGGCTAGCGGGGGAGCCACGAGTACCGGGGAGCTGTTTTTT. The J gene is TRBJ2-2, the V gene TRBV13; TRBD2 agrees at 10 bases. Trimming took 4 bases from V and 5 from J; bases not matched to a gene: 13. Germline V lookup: CDR1 PRHDT, CDR2 FYEKMQ (reference sequence). This CDR3 is 18 amino acids long.

This clonotype has at least ten counts. The chain joins TRBV20-1 to TRBJ2-1, with D perhaps being TRBD1 or TRBD2 (5 bases each). The CDR3 extends over 16 amino acids. The ends were cut back, 3 bases at V and 1 base at J, with 16 bases in the middle. Per the germline V gene, CDR1 is DFQATT and CDR2 is SNEGSKA (reference sequence). CDR3 coding DNA: TGCAGTGCTAGGGATGTCGGGACCCTATCCTACAATGAGCAGTTCTTC. Protein product: CSARDVGTLSYNEQFF.

This clonotype has a handful of counts. This sequence joins TRBV7-2 and TRBJ2-5, with 7 bases identical to TRBD2. After removal of 1 base from V and 13 bases from J, the junction contained 9 bases not matched to a gene. Germline CDR1 SGHTA, CDR2 FQGNSA. The CDR3 consists of 13 residues. The CDR3 DNA is TGTGCCAGCAGCTTAGACTACGGGGCTAGCGGGTACTTC. This translates into CASSLDYGASGYF.

This clonotype was seen a handful of times. The J gene is TRBJ1-1, the V gene TRBV28; D is unresolved. This CDR3 is 14 amino acids long. Germline V gives CDR1 MDHEN, CDR2 SYDVKM. With 1 base removed from V and 0 bases from J, the gap between germline ends came to 6 bases. This CDR3 reads CASSLLSVNTEAFF. For the CDR3, the DNA is TGTGCCAGCAGTTTATTATCAGTGAACACTGAAGCTTTCTTT.

This clonotype occurred many times. CDR3: CSARDREGRSTDTQYF. The CDR3 region has the DNA TGCAGTGCTAGAGACCGGGAGGGGAGAAGCACAGATACGCAGTATTTT. This chain uses TRBV20-1 with TRBJ2-3; 8 bases fit TRBD2. The germline V gene has CDR1 DFQATT and CDR2 SNEGSKA (reference sequence). After removal of 0 bases from V and 0 bases from J, the junction contained 5 bases not matched to a gene. This CDR3 region has 16 residues.

This clonotype came up many times. This rearrangement joins TRBV5-1 to TRBJ2-3; D uncertain. The ends were cut back, 0 bases at V and 5 bases at J, with 7 bases in the middle. CDR1 and CDR2 (germline): SGHRS, YFSETQ. The CDR3 runs to 13 residues. The DNA of the CDR3 is TGCGCCAGCAGCTTGGAACCGGGAGATACGCAGTATTTT. This encodes CASSLEPGDTQYF. Supplemented by reference TRBV5-1 and TRBJ2-3, the full variable domain reads KAGVTQTPRYLIKTRGQQVTLSCSPISGHRSVSWYQQTPGQGLQFLFEYFSETQRNKGNFPGRFSGRQFSNSRSEMNVSTLELGDSALYLCASSLEPGDTQYFGPGTRLTVL.

This clonotype was observed at least ten times. The chain recombines TRBV6-1 with TRBJ2-3; 8 positions agree with TRBD2. Germline CDR1 reads MNHNS; CDR2 reads SASEGT. After removal of 5 bases from V and 7 bases from J, the junction contained 20 bases not matched to a gene. This CDR3 spans 18 amino acids. The CDR3 protein is CASSPTTSASGSSYTQYF. As DNA, the CDR3 is TGTGCCAGCAGTCCCACGACCTCCGCTAGCGGGTCCTCGTATACGCAGTATTTT.

This clonotype appeared many times. The chain links TRBV7-3 to TRBJ2-5; 10 bases fit TRBD1. The CDR3 covers 13 residues. Looked up from germline, CDR1 is SGHTA and CDR2 is FQGTGA. V shed 5 bases, J shed 5 bases, and the junction held 2 bases outside the gene matches. The CDR3 DNA is TGTGCCAGCAGCATGGGACAGGGGGAGACCCAGTACTTC. It codes for CASSMGQGETQYF.

This clonotype was seen many times. This rearrangement joins TRBV5-1 to TRBJ2-7; D remains ambiguous. The length of the CDR3 is 14 residues. CDR1 is SGHRS, CDR2 YFSETQ, per germline. V lost 2 bases to trimming and J lost 6 bases, with 15 bases between them. Here the CDR3 DNA reads TGCGCCAGCAGCTTCCTGGACCTTGGCGGCGAGCAGTACTTC. Its protein is CASSFLDLGGEQYF.

This clonotype appeared many times. This CDR3 reads CAISDGTGYGYTF. The CDR3, as DNA: TGTGCCATCAGTGACGGGACAGGGTATGGCTACACCTTC. The chain carries TRBV10-3 and TRBJ1-2, with TRBD1 matching 9 bases. Losses at the gene ends were 3 bases for V and 5 bases for J; bases not matched to a gene: 1. The CDR3 sequence is 13 residues long. The germline V gene encodes CDR1 ENHRY and CDR2 SYGVKD.

In this sample, this clonotype turned up many times. This rearrangement joins TRBV29-1 to TRBJ1-1; the match to TRBD1 covers 9 bases. Looked up from germline, CDR1 is SQVTM and CDR2 is ANQGSEA. The J segment lost 0 bases and the V segment lost 7 bases, leaving 6 bases of the junction unmatched. The CDR3 spans 14 residues. The CDR3, as DNA: TGCAGCGCGGGACAGGGAAACATGAACACTGAAGCTTTCTTT. As protein: CSAGQGNMNTEAFF.

The table lists this clonotype with many counts. The gene calls are TRBV29-1 and TRBJ2-4; 8 bases map to TRBD1. The ends lost 6 bases at V and 8 bases at J; junction bases unmatched: 15. Germline V lookup: CDR1 SQVTM, CDR2 ANQGSEA. The length of the CDR3 is 15 residues. CDR3 in amino acids: CSVVRPGQAYDIQYF. CDR3 DNA sequence: TGCAGCGTAGTTCGTCCGGGACAGGCATATGACATTCAGTACTTC.